The rows below give T cell receptor beta chains drawn from one sample of a study of siplizumab effects on memory and regulatory T cells. Profiled with immunoSEQ multiplex PCR; TCRdb holds only in-frame clones, not every one. The repertoire consists of 85,000 to 130,000 clones, with 92% occurring once and the leading ten covering around 0.73%. The sequencing sample was made of Tregs sorted from blood. All receptors derive from a human donor in good health. Both conserved end residues are part of each CDR3. D genes are given only for firm matches. Expanded clones get a size class; other rows say once, few or many, or leave the size out.

v_call	d_call	j_call	clone_size	cdr3_nt	cdr3_aa
TRBV5-4	-	TRBJ1-2	-	TGTGCCAGCAGCATCCTTGAAGGGGCGGTCTACACCTTC	CASSILEGAVYTF
TRBV6-5	-	TRBJ1-2	-	TGTGCCAGCAGCCCCACGGGGAATGGCTACACCTTC	CASSPTGNGYTF
TRBV10-3	-	TRBJ2-2	-	TGTGCCATCAGTGATGCCGGGACAAGGCCCGGGGAGCTGTTTTTT	CAISDAGTRPGELFF
TRBV28	-	TRBJ1-5	-	TGTGCCAGCAGTTTATCCGACGGGTGGGGGAAGGAACAGCCCCAGCATTTT	CASSLSDGWGKEQPQHF
TRBV12-5	-	TRBJ2-2	-	TGTGCTAGTGGTCCAGACTACTTCGGGGAGCTGTTTTTT	CASGPDYFGELFF
TRBV5-4	-	TRBJ1-1	-	TGTGCCAGCAAATCCGGGGCCTCTTGGGCTGAAGCTTTCTTT	CASKSGASWAEAFF
TRBV5-6	-	TRBJ1-2	-	TGTGCCAGCAGCTTGGTCGAGTATGGCTACACCTTC	CASSLVEYGYTF
TRBV9	TRBD2	TRBJ2-4	-	TGTGCCAGCAGCGGAGATCCCGGGACTAATCGTAAAAACATTCAGTACTTC	CASSGDPGTNRKNIQYF
TRBV7-9	-	TRBJ2-7	-	TGTGCCAGCAGGATGGGCTCTGGCGAGCAGTACTTC	CASRMGSGEQYF
TRBV9	-	TRBJ2-2	-	TGTGCCAGCAGCGTTGGGACAAATCCCAACACCGGGGAGCTGTTTTTT	CASSVGTNPNTGELFF
TRBV10-1	-	TRBJ2-7	-	TGCGCCAGCAGTGATGGCCGGTTCGAGCAGTACTTC	CASSDGRFEQYF
TRBV7-8	-	TRBJ2-7	-	TGTGCCAGCAGCTTAGGGCAGAAGGACGAGCAGTACTTC	CASSLGQKDEQYF
TRBV25-1	-	TRBJ1-4	-	TGTGCCAGCAGTGGGGCCGGGGATGAAAAACTGTTTTTT	CASSGAGDEKLFF
TRBV27	-	TRBJ1-1	-	TGTGCCAGGTTGGAGGGCAGGGTGGGCACTGAAGCTTTCTTT	CARLEGRVGTEAFF
TRBV5-4	TRBD1	TRBJ2-1	-	TGTGCCAGCAGCTGGGACAGGGGGACCTACAATGAGCAGTTCTTC	CASSWDRGTYNEQFF
TRBV19	TRBD2	TRBJ2-2	-	TGTGCCAGTAGTAAAGCGGGAAGATGGACCGGGGAGCTGTTTTTT	CASSKAGRWTGELFF
TRBV27	-	TRBJ2-2	-	TGTGCCAGCAGTGGGCGGGAATCCCCCGGGGAGCTGTTTTTT	CASSGRESPGELFF
TRBV2	-	TRBJ1-6	-	TGTGCCAGCAGGGCCCCTGGGGGGGTGGACAATTCACCCCTCCACTTT	CASRAPGGVDNSPLHF
TRBV2	TRBD1	TRBJ1-5	few	TGTGCCAGCAGCGTGACAGGGGTGGGTCAGCCCCAGCATTTT	CASSVTGVGQPQHF
TRBV27	-	TRBJ2-3	-	TGTGCCAGCAGAACAGGGTTCACAGATACGCAGTATTTT	CASRTGFTDTQYF